Following are 29 T cell receptor beta chains from one sample sequenced in a study of post-analysis software for immune sequencing data. Study observations and caveats: Comparison of patients with controls showed a handful of TRBV segments more frequent in patients, TRBV5-6, TRBV5-1 and TRBV20-1 among them.

For these TCRs, the target antigens are not known. Unique molecular identifiers were carried by the TCR beta cDNA libraries. Via MiXCR, TCRdb re-called the PCR reads, giving one row per CDR3 protein. The sample yields about half a million distinct CDR3 sequences, around 31% seen once. The sample was blood. The origin of the receptors is a girl aged 2-17 years with multiple sclerosis.

The chain recombines TRBV6-6 with TRBJ1-1; 9 bases fit TRBD1. V dropped 4 bases and J dropped 11; count of bases not matched to a gene: 11. CDR3 length equals 14 residues. The germline V gene has CDR1 MNHNY and CDR2 SVGAGI (reference sequence). The CDR3 here is CASSLGQGYDLAFF. The CDR3 region has the DNA TGTGCCAGCAGTTTAGGACAGGGGTACGATCTTGCTTTCTTT.

The chain couples TRBV6-6 to TRBJ2-2; no clear D gene. Germline V lookup: CDR1 MNHNY, CDR2 SVGAGI (reference sequence). Trimming stripped 1 base from V and 8 bases from J, with 8 bases between. This CDR3 is 13 amino acids long. The CDR3 nucleotides are TGTGCCAGCAGTTACTACAAGTCGGGGGAGCTGTTTTTT. Protein sequence: CASSYYKSGELFF.

The chain uses TRBV5-6 and TRBJ2-7, with D possibly called TRBD1 or TRBD2 (5 bases each). V was pared by 2 bases and J by 3 bases, with 12 bases between. CDR3 length: 14 residues. Germline CDR1 reads SGHDT; CDR2 reads YYEEEE. DNA of the CDR3: TGTGCCAGCAGCTTCCAGATGGGGGACTACGAGCAGTACTTC. Its protein is CASSFQMGDYEQYF. The variable domain in full, completed from reference TRBV5-6 and TRBJ2-7, reads DAGVTQSPTHLIKTRGQQVTLRCSPKSGHDTVSWYQQALGQGPQFIFQYYEEEERQRGNFPDRFSGHQFPNYSSELNVNALLLGDSALYLCASSFQMGDYEQYFGPGTRLTVT.

The chain couples TRBV5-1 to TRBJ2-1; 8 positions match TRBD2. The CDR3 contains 13 residues. Per the germline V gene, CDR1 is SGHRS and CDR2 is YFSETQ. Trimming at V came to 5 bases and at J to 8 bases, leaving 6 bases not matched to a gene. The CDR3 reads CASRRDGRDEQFF. The CDR3 nucleotides are TGCGCCAGCAGGAGGGACGGGAGGGATGAGCAGTTCTTC.

The V call is TRBV15, the J call TRBJ2-4, with D tentatively TRBD1 (5 bases). CDR1 is LNHNV and CDR2 is YYDKDF in the germline V gene (reference sequence). Trimming left V 1 base short and J 5 bases short, with 15 bases between. The CDR3 sequence is 16 residues long. For the CDR3, the DNA is TGTGCCACCAGCAGAGGCACGAAACAGGAGCAAAACATTCAGTACTTC. Protein: CATSRGTKQEQNIQYF.

This clonotype appeared a few times. The rearrangement uses TRBV20-1 and TRBJ1-5, with TRBD1 matching over 9 bases. Trimming at V came to 1 base and at J to 10 bases, leaving 8 bases not matched to a gene. Germline CDR1 is DFQATT and CDR2 is SNEGSKA (reference sequence). The CDR3 is 14 residues long. The chain's CDR3 is CSARGTGEKDPQHF. In nucleotides, the CDR3 is TGCAGTGCTAGAGGGACAGGGGAAAAGGATCCCCAGCATTTT.

This clonotype was found a few times. The V gene is TRBV15, the J gene TRBJ2-5; D remains ambiguous. Looked up from germline, CDR1 is LNHNV and CDR2 is YYDKDF (reference sequence). CDR3 length: 15 amino acids. The germline V and J ends were trimmed by 1 base and 1 base, with 10 bases remaining between them. This CDR3 is CATSRVITAQETQYF. The DNA of the CDR3 is TGTGCCACCAGCAGAGTAATTACAGCCCAAGAGACCCAGTACTTC.

J is TRBJ2-7 and V is TRBV15; D might be TRBD1 (6 bases). V dropped 0 bases and J dropped 3 bases, with 9 bases sitting between them. The V gene's germline CDR1 is LNHNV and CDR2 YYDKDF (reference sequence). The CDR3 length is 14 residues. The CDR3 sequence is CATSRDQGCYEQYF. CDR3 bases: TGTGCCACCAGCAGAGATCAGGGGTGCTACGAGCAGTACTTC.

This clonotype appeared a few times. The gene calls are TRBV28 and TRBJ1-5; 7 bases line up with TRBD1. This CDR3 is 16 amino acids long. The V and J ends lost 2 bases and 0 bases, in that order; junction bases with no gene match: 4. Germline lookup yields CDR1 MDHEN and CDR2 SYDVKM. The DNA for the CDR3 is TGTGCCAGCAGTTTACCGGGACAGATTAGCAATCAGCCCCAGCATTTT. Its protein product is CASSLPGQISNQPQHF.

The chain employs TRBV5-4 and TRBJ2-2; TRBD1 matches at 8 bases. The V gene's germline CDR1 is SGHNT and CDR2 YYREEE (reference sequence). The CDR3 loop spans 17 amino acids. V lost 0 bases, J lost 4 bases, and 8 bases stayed unmatched. CDR3 bases: TGTGCCAGCAGCTTGGAACGGGTAGGACAGGGCACCGGGGAGCTGTTTTTT. Translating it yields CASSLERVGQGTGELFF.

This clonotype was detected many times. This chain joins TRBV24-1 and TRBJ1-1, with 7 bases fitting TRBD1. From germline, CDR1 is KGHDR and CDR2 SFDVKD. Trimming cost V 6 bases and J 1 base; bases outside gene matches: 7. This CDR3 contains 15 residues. CDR3 DNA: TGTGCCACCAGTCCGGGACAGCTGGGGAACACTGAAGCTTTCTTT. Amino acids: CATSPGQLGNTEAFF.

V usage is TRBV11-1 and J usage is TRBJ2-1; D unresolved. The CDR3 loop spans 12 amino acids. The ends were cut back, 5 bases at V and 7 bases at J, with 9 bases in the middle. Germline-derived CDR1 and CDR2 are SGHAT and FQDESV (reference sequence). DNA for the CDR3: TGTGCCAGCAGCCCTTTTAGGAATGAGCAGTTCTTC. This gives the protein CASSPFRNEQFF. The entire variable domain, with the rest obtained from reference TRBV11-1 and TRBJ2-1, is as follows: EAEVAQSPRYKITEKSQAVAFWCDPISGHATLYWYRQILGQGPELLVQFQDESVVDDSQLPKDRFSAERLKGVDSTLKIQPAELGDSAMYLCASSPFRNEQFFGPGTRLTVL.

The V gene is TRBV3-1, the J gene TRBJ2-3, with D perhaps assigned TRBD1 or TRBD2 (5 bases each). CDR3 size: 13 residues. V was shortened by 4 bases and J by 12 bases, with 17 bases between the two germline ends. Per the germline V gene, CDR1 is LGHDT and CDR2 is YNNKEL (reference sequence). CDR3 coding DNA: TGTGCCAGCAGCCTCAGAGGGGCTAGAATCCAGTATTTT. This encodes CASSLRGARIQYF.

This chain links TRBV27 with TRBJ1-4; D is unresolved. With 2 bases removed from V and 4 bases from J, the gap between germline ends came to 8 bases. This CDR3 has 14 residues. Germline CDR1 is MNHEY and CDR2 is SMNVEV (reference sequence). The CDR3 sequence: CASSLGGINEKLFF. As DNA, the CDR3 is TGTGCCAGCAGTTTAGGAGGGATTAATGAAAAACTGTTTTTT.

The chain couples TRBV20-1 to TRBJ2-2, with D perhaps matching TRBD2 (6 bases). Trimming took 1 base from V and 1 from J, leaving 10 bases between them. Germline V CDR1 and CDR2: DFQATT, SNEGSKA (reference sequence). The length of the CDR3 is 15 residues. For the CDR3, the DNA is TGCAGTGCTAGAGTCCATAGCGGGAACACCGGGGAGCTGTTTTTT. Translated: CSARVHSGNTGELFF.

The gene calls are TRBV11-1 and TRBJ2-5; a weak D match, TRBD2 (5 bases). Trimming took off 1 base at V and 2 bases at J, with 20 bases between the two ends. CDR1 is SGHAT, CDR2 FQDESV, per germline (reference sequence). The CDR3 loop spans 18 amino acids. The CDR3 nucleotides read TGTGCCAGCAGCTTAGGTAGGAGGAAAGCGCCCGAACAAGAGACCCAGTACTTC. The encoded protein is CASSLGRRKAPEQETQYF.

The chain uses TRBV27 and TRBJ2-1; D is unclear. The CDR3 has 13 amino acids. The germline V gene encodes CDR1 MNHEY and CDR2 SMNVEV (reference sequence). V lost 1 base and J lost 10, with 11 bases in between. CDR3 sequence: CASSLYGLREQFF. CDR3 in DNA: TGTGCCAGCAGTTTATACGGCCTCCGGGAGCAGTTCTTC.

This rearrangement joins TRBV25-1 to TRBJ2-6; D remains ambiguous. Per germline, CDR1 MGHDK and CDR2 SYGVNS. Trimming stripped 3 bases from V and 0 bases from J, with 12 bases between. The CDR3 spans 17 residues. Here the CDR3 reads CASSDETTISGANVLTF. The CDR3 coding sequence is TGTGCCAGCAGTGATGAAACAACTATCTCTGGGGCCAACGTCCTGACTTTC.

V usage is TRBV20-1 and J usage is TRBJ2-7, with D possibly being TRBD1 (5 bases). CDR1 DFQATT and CDR2 SNEGSKA come from the germline V gene (reference sequence). Trimming took off 2 bases at V and 7 bases at J, with 18 bases between the two ends. CDR3 length equals 14 residues. CDR3 sequence reads: CSARPPVWTWEQYF. The CDR3 nucleotides are TGCAGTGCTAGACCCCCGGTATGGACATGGGAGCAGTACTTC.

The V gene is TRBV24-1, the J gene TRBJ2-5; 9 bases fit TRBD1. The V segment lost 3 bases and the J segment 2 bases; nucleotides outside the gene matches: 3. The CDR3 covers 15 residues. Germline V gene sequence: CDR1 KGHDR, CDR2 SFDVKD. The CDR3 DNA sequence: TGTGCCACCAGTGATCCGGGACAGGGTCAAGAGACCCAGTACTTC. Translated: CATSDPGQGQETQYF.

This clonotype showed up just a few times. An end of the junction does not agree with germline; a read error may underlie this. V and J are TRBV7-6 and TRBJ2-5; a weak D match, TRBD2 (5 bases). Germline V gives CDR1 SGHVS, CDR2 FNYEAQ. The CDR3 is 14 residues long. CDR3 region: CAGSRPSAAETQYF. The CDR3 DNA is TGTGCCGGCAGCCGCCCTTCAGCGGCAGAGACCCAGTACTTC.

The table lists this clonotype with a few counts. The chain carries TRBV3-1 and TRBJ2-7, with unresolved D. The length of the CDR3 is 13 residues. V was trimmed by 4 bases and J by 5 bases, leaving 12 bases between them. Per germline, CDR1 LGHDT and CDR2 YNNKEL (reference sequence). In DNA, the CDR3 is TGTGCCAGCAGCCCAGTTTTGGGTGACGAGCAGTACTTC. This sequence encodes CASSPVLGDEQYF.

This rearrangement joins TRBV12-3 or TRBV12-4 to TRBJ2-5, with 7 bases matching TRBD2. Trimming cost V 4 bases and J 5 bases; bases outside gene matches: 10. There are 15 residues in the CDR3. This CDR3 is CASSSFGGSGETQYF. The DNA for the CDR3 is TGTGCCAGCAGTTCCTTCGGGGGGAGTGGCGAGACCCAGTACTTC.

V is TRBV6-5 and J is TRBJ1-6; no definite D call. There are 15 residues in the CDR3. Germline V CDR1 and CDR2: MNHEY, SVGAGI. The V end was cut by 4 bases, the J end by 7 bases, with 14 bases between. CDR3 DNA sequence: TGTGCCAGCAGTTCCCCCGTCCCGCCAAATTCACCCCTCCACTTT. It yields the protein CASSSPVPPNSPLHF.

This clonotype occurred a few times. The chain carries TRBV5-1 and TRBJ2-1; TRBD2 aligns across 9 bases. V lost 1 base and J lost 5; bases outside the gene matches: 4. This CDR3 spans 15 amino acids. CDR1 SGHRS and CDR2 YFSETQ come from the germline V gene. This CDR3 reads CASSLFLAGNNEQFF. The DNA of the CDR3 is TGCGCCAGCAGCTTGTTCCTAGCGGGGAACAATGAGCAGTTCTTC.

The chain links TRBV20-1 to TRBJ2-7, with 12 bases matching TRBD2. CDR1 DFQATT and CDR2 SNEGSKA come from the germline V gene (reference sequence). CDR3 length: 15 residues. V gave up 6 bases and J gave up 4 bases; unmatched junction bases: 10. This chain's CDR3 is CSAPTSGGPRYEQYF. The DNA of the CDR3 is TGCAGTGCGCCTACTAGCGGGGGGCCCCGGTACGAGCAGTACTTC.

This rearrangement joins TRBV4-1 to TRBJ1-1; D remains ambiguous. CDR3 size: 14 residues. Germline-derived CDR1 and CDR2 are MGHRA and YSYEKL. Trimming cost V 0 bases and J 2 bases, with 7 bases left between them. CDR3: CASSQDNTNTEAFF. For the CDR3, the DNA is TGCGCCAGCAGCCAAGATAACACCAACACTGAAGCTTTCTTT.

The V and J genes are TRBV7-6 and TRBJ1-5, with D maybe TRBD1 (5 bases). V shed 6 bases and J shed 5 bases, with 11 bases lying between them. The CDR3 consists of 13 residues. CDR1 SGHVS and CDR2 FNYEAQ come from the germline V gene. CDR3 in amino acids: CASSWDAHQPQHF. For the CDR3, the DNA is TGTGCCAGCAGTTGGGACGCCCATCAGCCCCAGCATTTT.

This clonotype was counted only a few times. The chain carries TRBV20-1 and TRBJ2-5, with a weak D call TRBD2 (6 bases). The V gene lost 7 bases and the J gene lost 3 bases, with 18 bases spanning the gap. Per the germline V gene, CDR1 is DFQATT and CDR2 is SNEGSKA (reference sequence). This CDR3 is built from 14 residues. The CDR3 sequence: CSVTRRIAEETQYF. The CDR3 region has the DNA TGCAGTGTCACTAGGCGCATAGCGGAAGAGACCCAGTACTTC.